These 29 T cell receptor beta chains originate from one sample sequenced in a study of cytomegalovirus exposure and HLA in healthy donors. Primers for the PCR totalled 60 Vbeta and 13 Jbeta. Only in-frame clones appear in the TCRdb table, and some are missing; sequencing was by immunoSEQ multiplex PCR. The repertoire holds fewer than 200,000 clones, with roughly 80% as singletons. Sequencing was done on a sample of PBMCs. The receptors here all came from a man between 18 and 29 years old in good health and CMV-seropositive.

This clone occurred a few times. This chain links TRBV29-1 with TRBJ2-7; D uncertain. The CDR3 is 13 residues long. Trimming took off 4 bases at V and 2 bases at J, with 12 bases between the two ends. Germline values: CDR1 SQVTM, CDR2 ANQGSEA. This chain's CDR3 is CSVAPSLTYEQYF. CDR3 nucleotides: TGCAGCGTTGCCCCAAGCTTAACCTACGAGCAGTACTTC.

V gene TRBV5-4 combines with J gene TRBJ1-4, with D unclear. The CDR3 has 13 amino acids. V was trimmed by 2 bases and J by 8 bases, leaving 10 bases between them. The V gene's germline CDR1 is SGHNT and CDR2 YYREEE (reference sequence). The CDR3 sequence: CASSLKEGEKLFF. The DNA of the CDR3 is TGTGCCAGCAGCTTAAAGGAGGGAGAAAAACTGTTTTTT.

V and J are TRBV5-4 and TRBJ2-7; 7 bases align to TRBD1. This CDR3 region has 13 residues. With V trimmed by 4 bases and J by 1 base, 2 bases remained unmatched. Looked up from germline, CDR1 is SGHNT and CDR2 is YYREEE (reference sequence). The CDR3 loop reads CASSVQGSYEQYF. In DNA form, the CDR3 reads TGTGCCAGCAGCGTACAGGGGTCCTACGAGCAGTACTTC.

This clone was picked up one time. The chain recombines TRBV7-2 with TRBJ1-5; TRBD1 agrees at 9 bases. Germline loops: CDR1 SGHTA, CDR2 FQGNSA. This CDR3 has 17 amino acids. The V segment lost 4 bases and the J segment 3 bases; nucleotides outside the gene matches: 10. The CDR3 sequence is CASSSRADRGYNQPQHF. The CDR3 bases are TGTGCCAGCAGCTCTCGTGCGGACAGGGGATACAATCAGCCCCAGCATTTT.

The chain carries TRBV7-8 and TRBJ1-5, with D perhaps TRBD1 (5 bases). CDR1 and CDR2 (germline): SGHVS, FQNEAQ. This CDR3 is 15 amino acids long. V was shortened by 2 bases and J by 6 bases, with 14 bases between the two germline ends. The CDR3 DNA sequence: TGTGCCAGCAGCTTATCCCCGGGTAGGGGTCAGCCCCAGCATTTT. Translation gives CASSLSPGRGQPQHF.

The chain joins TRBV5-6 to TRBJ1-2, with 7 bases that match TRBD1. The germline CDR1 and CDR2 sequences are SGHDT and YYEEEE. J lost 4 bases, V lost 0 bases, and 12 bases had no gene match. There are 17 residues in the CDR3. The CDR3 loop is CASSLATPGQRVYGYTF. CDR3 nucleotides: TGTGCCAGCAGCTTGGCTACCCCGGGACAGCGGGTCTATGGCTACACCTTC.

In DNA form, the CDR3 reads TGCAGCGTTGAATGGGCACCGAACACTGAAGCTTTCTTT. Amino acid sequence: CSVEWAPNTEAFF. This chain joins TRBV29-1 and TRBJ1-1; D not resolved. V was clipped by 2 bases and J by 1 base, with 8 bases between them. Germline loops: CDR1 SQVTM, CDR2 ANQGSEA. The CDR3 totals 13 residues.

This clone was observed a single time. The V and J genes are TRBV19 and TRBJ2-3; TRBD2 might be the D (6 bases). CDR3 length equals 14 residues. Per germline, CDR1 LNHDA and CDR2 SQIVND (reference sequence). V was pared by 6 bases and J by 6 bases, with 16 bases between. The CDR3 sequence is CASRGLPRDDTQYF. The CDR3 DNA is TGTGCCAGTAGAGGACTACCTCGGGATGATACGCAGTATTTT.

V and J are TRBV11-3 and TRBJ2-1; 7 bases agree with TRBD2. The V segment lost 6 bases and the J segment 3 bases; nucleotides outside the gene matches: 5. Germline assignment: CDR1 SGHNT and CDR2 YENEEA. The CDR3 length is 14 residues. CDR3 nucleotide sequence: TGTGCCAGCAGTCCCGGGACTAACTACAATGAGCAGTTCTTC. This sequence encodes CASSPGTNYNEQFF. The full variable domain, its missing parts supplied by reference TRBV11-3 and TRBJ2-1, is EAGVVQSPRYKIIEKKQPVAFWCNPISGHNTLYWYLQNLGQGPELLIRYENEEAVDDSQLPKDRFSAERLKGVDSTLKIQPAELGDSAVYLCASSPGTNYNEQFFGPGTRLTVL.

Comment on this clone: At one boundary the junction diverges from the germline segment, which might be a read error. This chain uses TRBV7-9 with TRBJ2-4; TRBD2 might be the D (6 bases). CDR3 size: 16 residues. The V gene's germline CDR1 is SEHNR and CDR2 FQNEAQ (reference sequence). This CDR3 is CSSSLGSGLLADIQYF. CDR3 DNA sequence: TGTTCCAGCAGCCTAGGCTCGGGACTTTTGGCCGACATTCAGTACTTC. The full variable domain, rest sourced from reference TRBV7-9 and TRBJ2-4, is DTGVSQNPRHKITKRGQNVTFRCDPISEHNRLYWYRQTLGQGPEFLTYFQNEAQLEKSRLLSDRFSAERPKGSFSTLEIQRTEQGDSAMYLCSSSLGSGLLADIQYFGAGTRLSVL.

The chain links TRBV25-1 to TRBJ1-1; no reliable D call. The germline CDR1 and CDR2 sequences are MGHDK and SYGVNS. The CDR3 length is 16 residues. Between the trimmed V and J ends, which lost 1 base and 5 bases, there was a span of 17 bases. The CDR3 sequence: CASSEWVAALETEAFF. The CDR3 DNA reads TGTGCCAGCAGTGAATGGGTGGCAGCGCTCGAGACTGAAGCTTTCTTT.

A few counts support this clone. The CDR3: CASSRTTSPLHF. The CDR3 region has the DNA TGTGCCAGCAGCAGGACTACTTCACCCCTCCACTTT. The V gene is TRBV27, the J gene TRBJ1-6; no clear D. V lost 6 bases and J lost 9, with 9 bases in between. There are 12 residues in the CDR3. Germline loops: CDR1 MNHEY, CDR2 SMNVEV (reference sequence).

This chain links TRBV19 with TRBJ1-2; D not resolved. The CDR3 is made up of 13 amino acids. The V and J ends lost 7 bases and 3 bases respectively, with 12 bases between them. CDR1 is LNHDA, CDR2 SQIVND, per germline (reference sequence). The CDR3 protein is CASIREGDYGYTF. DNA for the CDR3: TGTGCCAGTATAAGGGAGGGCGACTATGGCTACACCTTC.

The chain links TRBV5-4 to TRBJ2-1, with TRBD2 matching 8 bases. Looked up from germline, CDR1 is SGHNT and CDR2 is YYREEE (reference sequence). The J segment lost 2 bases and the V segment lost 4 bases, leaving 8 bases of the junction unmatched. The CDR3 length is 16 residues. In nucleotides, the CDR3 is TGTGCCAGCAGCCCCCGGGGTAGCGGGGCCTACAATGAGCAGTTCTTC. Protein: CASSPRGSGAYNEQFF.

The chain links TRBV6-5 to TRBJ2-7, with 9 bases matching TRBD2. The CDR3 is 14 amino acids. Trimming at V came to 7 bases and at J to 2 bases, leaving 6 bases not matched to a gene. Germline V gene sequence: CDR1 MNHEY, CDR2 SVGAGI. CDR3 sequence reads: CASTPTSGTYEQYF. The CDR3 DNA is TGTGCCAGCACTCCGACTAGCGGAACCTACGAGCAGTACTTC.

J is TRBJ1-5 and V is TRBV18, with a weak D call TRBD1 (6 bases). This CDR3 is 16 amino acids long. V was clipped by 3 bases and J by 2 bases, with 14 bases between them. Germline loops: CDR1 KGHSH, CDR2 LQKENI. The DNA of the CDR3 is TGTGCCAGCTCACCTTCACAGGGAGATCGCAATCAGCCCCAGCATTTT. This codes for CASSPSQGDRNQPQHF.

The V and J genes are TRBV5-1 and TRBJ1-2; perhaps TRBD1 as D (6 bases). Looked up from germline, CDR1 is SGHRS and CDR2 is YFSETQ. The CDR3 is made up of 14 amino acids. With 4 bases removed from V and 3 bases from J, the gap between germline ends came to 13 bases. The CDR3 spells CASSRGGGDYGYTF. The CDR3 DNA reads TGCGCCAGCAGCCGCGGGGGCGGAGACTATGGCTACACCTTC.

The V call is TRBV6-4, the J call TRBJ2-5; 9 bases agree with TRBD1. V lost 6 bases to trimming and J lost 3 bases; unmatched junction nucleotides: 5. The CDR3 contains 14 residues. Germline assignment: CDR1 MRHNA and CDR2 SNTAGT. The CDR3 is CASRTRTGEETQYF. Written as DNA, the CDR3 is TGTGCCAGCAGAACCAGGACAGGGGAAGAGACCCAGTACTTC.

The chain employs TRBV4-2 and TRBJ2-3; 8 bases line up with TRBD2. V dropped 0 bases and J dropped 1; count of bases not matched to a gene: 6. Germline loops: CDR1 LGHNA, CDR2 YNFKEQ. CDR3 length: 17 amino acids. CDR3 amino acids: CASSQDISGGRTDTQYF. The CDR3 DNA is TGTGCCAGCAGCCAAGATATCAGCGGGGGCCGCACAGATACGCAGTATTTT.

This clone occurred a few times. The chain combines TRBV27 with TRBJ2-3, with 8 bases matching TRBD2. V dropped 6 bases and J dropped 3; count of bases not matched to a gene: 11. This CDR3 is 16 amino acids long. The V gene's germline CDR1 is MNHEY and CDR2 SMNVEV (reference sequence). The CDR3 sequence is CASRGLVGGGTDTQYF. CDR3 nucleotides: TGTGCCAGCAGGGGGTTGGTCGGCGGGGGGACAGATACGCAGTATTTT.

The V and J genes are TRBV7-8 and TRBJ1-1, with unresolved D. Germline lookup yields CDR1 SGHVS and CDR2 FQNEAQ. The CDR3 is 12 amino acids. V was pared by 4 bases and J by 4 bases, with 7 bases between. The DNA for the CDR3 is TGTGCCAGCAGCTCAGATCGCACTGAAGCTTTCTTT. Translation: CASSSDRTEAFF.

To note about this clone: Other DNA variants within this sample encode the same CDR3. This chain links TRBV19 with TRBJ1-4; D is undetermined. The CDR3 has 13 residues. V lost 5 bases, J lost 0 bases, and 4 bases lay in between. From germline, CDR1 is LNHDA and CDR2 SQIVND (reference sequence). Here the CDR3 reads CASSSATNEKLFF. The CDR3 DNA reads TGTGCCAGTAGTTCTGCAACTAATGAAAAACTGTTTTTT.

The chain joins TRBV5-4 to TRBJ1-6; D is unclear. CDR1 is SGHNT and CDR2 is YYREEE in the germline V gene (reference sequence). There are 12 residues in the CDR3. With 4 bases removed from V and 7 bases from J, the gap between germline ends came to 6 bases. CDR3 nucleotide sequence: TGTGCCAGCAGCACGGGAAATTCACCCCTCCACTTT. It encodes CASSTGNSPLHF.

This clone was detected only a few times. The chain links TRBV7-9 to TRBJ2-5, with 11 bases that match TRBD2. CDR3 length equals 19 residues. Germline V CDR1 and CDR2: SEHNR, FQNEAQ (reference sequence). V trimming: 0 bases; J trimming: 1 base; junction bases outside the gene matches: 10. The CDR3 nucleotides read TGTGCCAGCAGCTTAGCGCTCCTAGCGGGAGGCGTCCCCCAAGAGACCCAGTACTTC. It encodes CASSLALLAGGVPQETQYF.

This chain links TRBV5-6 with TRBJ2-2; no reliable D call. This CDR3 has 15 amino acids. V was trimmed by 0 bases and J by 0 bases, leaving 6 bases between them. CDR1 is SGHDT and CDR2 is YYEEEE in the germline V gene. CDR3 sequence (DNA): TGTGCCAGCAGCTTGGAACAGCCGAACACCGGGGAGCTGTTTTTT. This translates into CASSLEQPNTGELFF.

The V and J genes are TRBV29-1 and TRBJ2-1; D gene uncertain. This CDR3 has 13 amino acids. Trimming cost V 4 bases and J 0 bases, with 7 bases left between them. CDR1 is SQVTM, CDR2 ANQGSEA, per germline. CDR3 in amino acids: CSVVLRSYNEQFF. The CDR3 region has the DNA TGCAGCGTTGTACTCCGCTCCTACAATGAGCAGTTCTTC.

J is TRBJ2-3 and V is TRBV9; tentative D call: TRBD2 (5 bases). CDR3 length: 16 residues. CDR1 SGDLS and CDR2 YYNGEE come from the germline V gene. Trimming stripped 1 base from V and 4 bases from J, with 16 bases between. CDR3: CASSVTQASRADTQYF. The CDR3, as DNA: TGTGCCAGCAGCGTAACTCAGGCTAGCCGGGCAGATACGCAGTATTTT.

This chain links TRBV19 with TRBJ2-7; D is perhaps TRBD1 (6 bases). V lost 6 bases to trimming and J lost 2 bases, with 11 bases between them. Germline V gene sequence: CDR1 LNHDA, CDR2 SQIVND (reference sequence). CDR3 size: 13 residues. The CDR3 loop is CASSPGTTYEQYF. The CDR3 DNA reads TGTGCCAGTAGCCCCGGGACAACCTACGAGCAGTACTTC.

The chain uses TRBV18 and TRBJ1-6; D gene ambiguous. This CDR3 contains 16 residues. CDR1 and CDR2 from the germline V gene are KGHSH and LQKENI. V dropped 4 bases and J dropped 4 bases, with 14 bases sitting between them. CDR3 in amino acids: CASSLPGGRYNSPLHF. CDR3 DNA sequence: TGTGCCAGCTCACTGCCAGGTGGGCGTTATAATTCACCCCTCCACTTT.